This T cell receptor (beta chain) emerged from a study of T cells after yellow fever vaccination. Regarding the study as a whole: It was a small share of clonotypes that appeared in both CD4 and CD8 compartments. FACS-sorted repertoires might harbor abundant contaminating clonotypes from the bulk population. Post-booster repertoires again held most primary-vaccination clones (around 95% CD4, just under 90% CD8).

V was cut by 0 bases and J by 2 bases, with 12 bases left in between. This CDR3 is 15 amino acids long. Per germline, CDR1 DFQATT and CDR2 SNEGSKA (reference sequence). About this clonotype itself: The antigen is undetermined.

TCRdb reanalysed the 5' RACE reads using MiXCR and keeps one entry per CDR3 protein. The sample lists some 560,000 distinct CDR3 sequences, roughly a fifth occurring once. This chain joins TRBV20-1 and TRBJ2-3; D is unclear. The specimen was PBMCs, collected 15 days after the yellow fever booster vaccination. The source is a man younger than 45 who received the YFV17D yellow fever vaccine. DNA for the CDR3: TGCAGTGCTAGAGATCAAGGCCCGTACACAGATACGCAGTATTTT. It is translated as CSARDQGPYTDTQYF.